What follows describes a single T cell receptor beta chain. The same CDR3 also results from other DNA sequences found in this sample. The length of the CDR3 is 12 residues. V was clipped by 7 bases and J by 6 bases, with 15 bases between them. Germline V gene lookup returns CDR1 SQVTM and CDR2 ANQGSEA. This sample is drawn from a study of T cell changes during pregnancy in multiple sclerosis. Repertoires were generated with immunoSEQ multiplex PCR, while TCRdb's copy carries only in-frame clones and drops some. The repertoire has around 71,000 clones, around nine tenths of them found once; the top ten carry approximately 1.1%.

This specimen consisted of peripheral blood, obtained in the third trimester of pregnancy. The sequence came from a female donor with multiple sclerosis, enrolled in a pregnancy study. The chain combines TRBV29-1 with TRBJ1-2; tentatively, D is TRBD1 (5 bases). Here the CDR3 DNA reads TGCAGCGCAACCGGGACGGGGGATGGCTACACCTTC. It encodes CSATGTGDGYTF.